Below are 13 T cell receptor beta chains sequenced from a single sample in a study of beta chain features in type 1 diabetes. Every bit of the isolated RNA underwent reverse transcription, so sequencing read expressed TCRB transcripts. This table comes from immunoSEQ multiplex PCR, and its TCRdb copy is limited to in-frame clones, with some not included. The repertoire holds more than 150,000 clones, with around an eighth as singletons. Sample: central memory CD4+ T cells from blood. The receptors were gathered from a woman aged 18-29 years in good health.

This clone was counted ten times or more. CDR3 region: CASSQVPWDRSYEQYF. The CDR3 nucleotides read TGTGCCAGCAGCCAAGTCCCCTGGGACAGGTCTTACGAGCAGTACTTC. The chain uses TRBV14 and TRBJ2-7, with 8 bases that match TRBD1. Trimming removed 1 base from V and 4 bases from J; junction bases left unmatched: 9. The CDR3 sequence is 16 residues long. Germline V CDR1 and CDR2: SGHDN, FVKESK.

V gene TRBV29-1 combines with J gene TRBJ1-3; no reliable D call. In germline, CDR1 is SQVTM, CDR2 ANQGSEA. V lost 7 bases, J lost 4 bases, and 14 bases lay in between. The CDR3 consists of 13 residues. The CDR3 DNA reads TGCAGCGCAGTTACGTCCCTCGGAAACACCATATATTTT. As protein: CSAVTSLGNTIYF. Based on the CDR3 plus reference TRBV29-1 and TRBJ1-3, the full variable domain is SAVISQKPSRDICQRGTSLTIQCQVDSQVTMMFWYRQQPGQSLTLIATANQGSEATYESGFVIDKFPISRPNLTFSTLTVSNMSPEDSSIYLCSAVTSLGNTIYFGEGSWLTVV.

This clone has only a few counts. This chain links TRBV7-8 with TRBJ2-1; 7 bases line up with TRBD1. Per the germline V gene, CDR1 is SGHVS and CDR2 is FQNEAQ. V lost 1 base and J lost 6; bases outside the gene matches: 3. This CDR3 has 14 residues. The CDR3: CASSLGRGLNEQFF. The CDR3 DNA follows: TGTGCCAGCAGCTTAGGAAGGGGGCTCAATGAGCAGTTCTTC.

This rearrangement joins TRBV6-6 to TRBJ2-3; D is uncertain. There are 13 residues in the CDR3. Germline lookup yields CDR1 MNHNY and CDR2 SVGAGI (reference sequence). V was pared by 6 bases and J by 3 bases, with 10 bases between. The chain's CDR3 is CASRSGNTDTQYF. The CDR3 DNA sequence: TGTGCCAGCAGGTCCGGTAATACAGATACGCAGTATTTT.

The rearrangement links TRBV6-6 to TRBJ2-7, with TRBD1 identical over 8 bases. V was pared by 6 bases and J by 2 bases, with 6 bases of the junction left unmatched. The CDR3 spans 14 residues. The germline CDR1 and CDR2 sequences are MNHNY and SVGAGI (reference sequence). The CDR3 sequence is CASRDGQGAYEQYF. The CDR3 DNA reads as TGTGCCAGCAGGGACGGACAGGGAGCCTACGAGCAGTACTTC.

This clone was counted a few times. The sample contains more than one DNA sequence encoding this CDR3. The CDR3 sequence is CASSLGAGRYEQYF. Here the CDR3 DNA reads TGCGCCAGCAGCTTGGGGGCAGGGCGCTACGAGCAGTACTTC. The chain joins TRBV5-1 to TRBJ2-7; perhaps TRBD1 as D (5 bases). Germline V gene lookup returns CDR1 SGHRS and CDR2 YFSETQ. The ends were cut back, 0 bases at V and 3 bases at J, with 10 bases in the middle. The CDR3 runs 14 residues. Looking up the rest from reference TRBV5-1 and TRBJ2-7 gives the full variable domain: KAGVTQTPRYLIKTRGQQVTLSCSPISGHRSVSWYQQTPGQGLQFLFEYFSETQRNKGNFPGRFSGRQFSNSRSEMNVSTLELGDSALYLCASSLGAGRYEQYFGPGTRLTVT.

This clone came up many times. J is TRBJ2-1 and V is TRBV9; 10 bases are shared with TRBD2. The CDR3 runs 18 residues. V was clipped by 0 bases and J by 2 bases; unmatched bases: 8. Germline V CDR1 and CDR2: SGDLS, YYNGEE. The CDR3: CASSVEVSGRPAYNEQFF. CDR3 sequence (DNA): TGTGCCAGCAGCGTAGAGGTTAGCGGGAGGCCTGCCTACAATGAGCAGTTCTTC.

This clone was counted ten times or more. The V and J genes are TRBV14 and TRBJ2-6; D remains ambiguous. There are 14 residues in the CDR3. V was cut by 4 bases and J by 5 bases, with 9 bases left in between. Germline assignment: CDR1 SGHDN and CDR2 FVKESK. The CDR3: CASSLEQRANVLTF. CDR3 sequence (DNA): TGTGCCAGCAGCCTTGAACAGAGGGCCAACGTCCTGACTTTC.

The CDR3 DNA is TGTGCCAGCAGTGACATACAGGGCGGTGGCTACAATGAGCAGTTCTTC. Protein: CASSDIQGGGYNEQFF. The J gene is TRBJ2-1, the V gene TRBV27, with D possibly TRBD1 on 6 matching bases. This CDR3 is built from 16 residues. The V gene's germline CDR1 is MNHEY and CDR2 SMNVEV (reference sequence). Between the trimmed V and J ends, which lost 5 bases and 3 bases, there was a span of 17 bases.

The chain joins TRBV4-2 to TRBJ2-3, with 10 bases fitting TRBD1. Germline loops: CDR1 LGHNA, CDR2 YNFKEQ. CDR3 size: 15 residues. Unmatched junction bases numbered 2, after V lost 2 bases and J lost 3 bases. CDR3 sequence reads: CASSQTDRGTDTQYF. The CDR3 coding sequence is TGTGCCAGCAGCCAAACGGACAGGGGGACAGATACGCAGTATTTT.

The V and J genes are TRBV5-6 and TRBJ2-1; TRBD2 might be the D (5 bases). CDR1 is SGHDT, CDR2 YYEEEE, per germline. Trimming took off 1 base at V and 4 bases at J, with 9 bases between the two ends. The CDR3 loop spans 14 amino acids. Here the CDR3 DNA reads TGTGCCAGCAGCTTGATCTCGGGGTACAATGAGCAGTTCTTC. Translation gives CASSLISGYNEQFF.

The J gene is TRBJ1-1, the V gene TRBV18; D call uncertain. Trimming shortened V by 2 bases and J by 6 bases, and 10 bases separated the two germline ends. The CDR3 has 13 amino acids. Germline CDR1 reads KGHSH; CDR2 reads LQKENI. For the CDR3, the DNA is TGTGCCAGCTCACCAGACGAGCGCGCTGAAGCTTTCTTT. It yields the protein CASSPDERAEAFF.

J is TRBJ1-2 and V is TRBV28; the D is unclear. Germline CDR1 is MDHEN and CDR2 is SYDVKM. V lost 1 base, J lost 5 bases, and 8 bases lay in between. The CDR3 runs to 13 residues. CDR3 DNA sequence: TGTGCCAGCAGTTTATCCCCGGGATATGGCTACACCTTC. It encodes CASSLSPGYGYTF.